The next 21 T cell receptor beta chains were all read from a single sample in a study of blood T cell repertoires in COVID-19. Profiling relied on immunoSEQ multiplex PCR, and the TCRdb table lists in-frame clones only, not all of them. The sample lists 200,000 to 250,000 clones; almost 85% were seen once. The source material was peripheral blood. All receptors come from a woman in her seventies with COVID-19, enrolled during active disease.

J is TRBJ1-5 and V is TRBV4-3; the match to TRBD1 covers 7 bases. This CDR3 is 15 amino acids long. The germline CDR1 and CDR2 sequences are LGHNA and YSLEER. With V trimmed by 1 base and J by 2 bases, 2 bases remained unmatched. CDR3 residues: CASSQVDRGNQPQHF. In nucleotides, the CDR3 is TGCGCCAGCAGCCAAGTTGACAGGGGCAATCAGCCCCAGCATTTT.

In its sample, this clone was seen a few times. The chain employs TRBV6-5 and TRBJ1-1; 7 bases agree with TRBD1. Germline lookup yields CDR1 MNHEY and CDR2 SVGAGI. The CDR3 extends over 14 amino acids. V was clipped by 2 bases and J by 4 bases; unmatched bases: 4. CDR3 coding DNA: TGTGCCAGCAGTTACCGACAGGGAGTCACTGAAGCTTTCTTT. The encoded protein is CASSYRQGVTEAFF.

This clone was seen a single time. V usage is TRBV29-1 and J usage is TRBJ2-7; 8 bases are a match to TRBD2. The CDR3 covers 14 residues. In germline, CDR1 is SQVTM, CDR2 ANQGSEA. The J segment lost 4 bases and the V segment lost 3 bases, leaving 8 bases of the junction unmatched. CDR3 residues: CSVESSGPPYEQYF. In DNA, the CDR3 is TGCAGCGTTGAGTCTAGCGGGCCACCTTACGAGCAGTACTTC.

This clone was detected a few times. The rearrangement uses TRBV6-5 and TRBJ1-5; a weak D match, TRBD1 (5 bases). The V end was cut by 5 bases, the J end by 4 bases, with 15 bases between. The CDR3 totals 15 residues. Germline assignment: CDR1 MNHEY and CDR2 SVGAGI. Here the CDR3 DNA reads TGTGCCAGCAGTCGAGGACAATCCAGGAATCAGCCCCAGCATTTT. Translation gives CASSRGQSRNQPQHF.

The chain joins TRBV9 to TRBJ2-6; 9 nucleotides match TRBD1. J lost 2 bases, V lost 3 bases, and 9 bases had no gene match. The CDR3 consists of 18 residues. Germline V gene sequence: CDR1 SGDLS, CDR2 YYNGEE. CDR3 region: CASSGRTGEGTGANVLTF. Written as DNA, the CDR3 is TGTGCCAGCAGCGGGAGGACAGGGGAAGGTACTGGGGCCAACGTCCTGACTTTC.

This chain joins TRBV7-6 and TRBJ1-1, with a possible D match to TRBD1 (6 bases). V was clipped by 4 bases and J by 5 bases, with 20 bases between them. Germline CDR1 reads SGHVS; CDR2 reads FNYEAQ. The CDR3 has 16 residues. CDR3 sequence (DNA): TGTGCCAGCAGCTCGAGCCGGGGACAAGCGATGACTGAAGCTTTCTTT. It translates to CASSSSRGQAMTEAFF.

J is TRBJ2-2 and V is TRBV27; 7 bases match TRBD1. The CDR3 extends over 15 amino acids. Unmatched junction bases numbered 5, after V lost 6 bases and J lost 1 base. Germline CDR1 is MNHEY and CDR2 is SMNVEV (reference sequence). The CDR3 sequence: CASSTGQRNTGELFF. CDR3 sequence (DNA): TGTGCCAGCAGCACGGGACAGAGGAACACCGGGGAGCTGTTTTTT.

The chain combines TRBV12-5 with TRBJ2-7, with TRBD2 matching 9 bases. The CDR3 consists of 17 residues. Trimming cost V 0 bases and J 2 bases; bases outside gene matches: 8. Germline V gives CDR1 LGHNT, CDR2 FRNRAP. Here the CDR3 DNA reads TGTGCTAGTGGTTTGGTCCAGGGGAGCGGGGGGACCTACGAGCAGTACTTC. Translation gives CASGLVQGSGGTYEQYF.

This clone occurred once. The V gene is TRBV7-8, the J gene TRBJ1-1, with D perhaps matching TRBD1 (6 bases). Trimming cost V 0 bases and J 1 base, with 9 bases left between them. Germline V lookup: CDR1 SGHVS, CDR2 FQNEAQ. The CDR3 runs 15 residues. The CDR3 sequence: CASSLARRGNTEAFF. The CDR3 region has the DNA TGTGCCAGCAGCTTAGCGCGCAGGGGGAACACTGAAGCTTTCTTT.

This chain links TRBV7-3 with TRBJ1-1; weak D call: TRBD1 (5 bases). This CDR3 has 15 residues. CDR1 and CDR2 (germline): SGHTA, FQGTGA. Deletions cut 2 bases from V and 0 bases from J, with 10 bases between. The CDR3 sequence: CASSLGEDMNTEAFF. CDR3 sequence (DNA): TGTGCCAGCAGCTTAGGGGAGGACATGAACACTGAAGCTTTCTTT.

The gene calls are TRBV4-1 and TRBJ2-1; TRBD2 agrees at 12 bases. The CDR3 sequence is 20 residues long. Germline values: CDR1 MGHRA, CDR2 YSYEKL. Trimming removed 1 base from V and 4 bases from J; junction bases left unmatched: 14. CDR3 residues: CASSQAFPLPTSGGYNEQFF. The CDR3 DNA follows: TGCGCCAGCAGCCAAGCGTTCCCCCTACCGACTAGCGGGGGATACAATGAGCAGTTCTTC.

The chain is built from TRBV21-1 and TRBJ1-1; no check of the table's D call, TRBD1, against the DNA was made. TRBV21-1 has pseudogene status. The CDR3 spans 16 residues. In DNA form, the CDR3 reads TGTGCCAGCAGCAAAGGCCGGGACAGGGGGATCGGGGAAGCTTTCTTT. This sequence encodes CASSKGRDRGIGEAFF.

The chain has TRBV14 and TRBJ1-3; TRBD1 might be the D (5 bases). Trimming pared 2 bases from V and 3 bases from J, leaving 11 bases between. This CDR3 is 15 amino acids long. CDR1 and CDR2 (germline): SGHDN, FVKESK. The CDR3 loop is CASSQLGGGGNTIYF. In nucleotides, the CDR3 is TGTGCCAGCAGCCAATTGGGGGGAGGTGGAAACACCATATATTTT.

V and J are TRBV19 and TRBJ2-3, with TRBD2 identical over 7 bases. From germline, CDR1 is LNHDA and CDR2 SQIVND (reference sequence). Germline trimming cut 0 bases from V and 2 bases from J; bases unmatched to any gene: 5. The CDR3 length is 16 residues. CDR3 sequence: CASSIEGGGLTDTQYF. In nucleotides, the CDR3 is TGTGCCAGTAGTATAGAGGGGGGAGGGCTCACAGATACGCAGTATTTT.

J is TRBJ2-6 and V is TRBV7-9; D unclear. The CDR3 extends over 17 amino acids. Germline CDR1 reads SEHNR; CDR2 reads FQNEAQ (reference sequence). Trimming shortened V by 3 bases and J by 0 bases, and 12 bases separated the two germline ends. CDR3 sequence reads: CASSFQIPSSGANVLTF. CDR3 nucleotide sequence: TGTGCCAGCAGCTTTCAGATTCCCAGCTCTGGGGCCAACGTCCTGACTTTC.

This chain uses TRBV7-2 with TRBJ2-5, with D unclear. The CDR3 has 15 residues. Germline V gene lookup returns CDR1 SGHTA and CDR2 FQGNSA. The V end was cut by 2 bases, the J end by 4 bases, with 14 bases between. The CDR3 DNA reads TGTGCCAGCAGCTTAAACCCCCTTGCGAGAGAGACCCAGTACTTC. This translates into CASSLNPLARETQYF.

This chain connects TRBV7-2 to TRBJ2-1, with 10 bases fitting TRBD2. This CDR3 has 16 amino acids. Trimming cost V 4 bases and J 9 bases; bases outside gene matches: 12. CDR1 SGHTA and CDR2 FQGNSA come from the germline V gene. CDR3 amino acids: CASSSPTAGGPGEQFF. DNA for the CDR3: TGTGCCAGCAGCTCGCCAACAGCGGGAGGGCCTGGTGAGCAGTTCTTC.

This clone appeared a single time. CDR3 bases: TGCGCCAGCAGCCGTGGACAGGGGGCGTACGGAAACACCATATATTTT. As protein: CASSRGQGAYGNTIYF. The V gene is TRBV5-1, the J gene TRBJ1-3, with 11 positions matching TRBD1. The junction had 7 bases not matched to a gene; V was cut back by 4 bases and J by 4 bases. This CDR3 contains 16 residues. CDR1 SGHRS and CDR2 YFSETQ come from the germline V gene.

V and J are TRBV2 and TRBJ2-7; 7 nucleotides match TRBD2. The CDR3 runs 15 residues. Per the germline V gene, CDR1 is SNHLY and CDR2 is FYNNEI. Losses at the gene ends were 3 bases for V and 6 bases for J; bases not matched to a gene: 11. CDR3 region: CASSERWEGRGEQYF. The CDR3 nucleotides are TGTGCCAGCAGTGAGAGGTGGGAGGGTCGGGGCGAGCAGTACTTC.

The chain links TRBV5-1 to TRBJ2-2; D gene uncertain. CDR1 SGHRS and CDR2 YFSETQ come from the germline V gene. V shed 4 bases and J shed 5 bases, with 15 bases lying between them. The CDR3 length is 15 residues. CDR3 sequence reads: CASSPGMERTGELFF. CDR3 nucleotide sequence: TGCGCCAGCAGCCCGGGTATGGAACGAACCGGGGAGCTGTTTTTT. Variable domain in full (rest from reference TRBV5-1 and TRBJ2-2): KAGVTQTPRYLIKTRGQQVTLSCSPISGHRSVSWYQQTPGQGLQFLFEYFSETQRNKGNFPGRFSGRQFSNSRSEMNVSTLELGDSALYLCASSPGMERTGELFFGEGSRLTVL.

The chain recombines TRBV3-1 (or the pseudogene TRBV3-2) with TRBJ2-7; D perhaps matches TRBD1 (5 bases). Per germline, CDR1 LGHDT and CDR2 YNNKEL (reference sequence). Trimming removed 1 base at V and 6 bases at J, with 13 bases between. The CDR3 loop spans 14 amino acids. The CDR3 reads CASSQGRVSGEQYF. The CDR3 DNA sequence: TGTGCCAGCAGCCAAGGCAGGGTATCTGGCGAGCAGTACTTC.